The following is a T cell receptor beta chain sequence with its context. Its antigen specificity is not known. Base quality data are lacking; no much larger clone is found one base away. CD8 naive samples consisted of CD45RO-negative cells that were positively selected for CCR7, yielding a CD45RA+CCR7+ population without TemRA cells. The donors were healthy, HIV-negative adults who had no recently reported acute infections or vaccinations. All donors were Caucasian adults living in Nashville, Tennessee, USA. After blood collection by leukapheresis, PBMCs were isolated using Ficoll-Histopaque density gradient centrifugation and then cryopreserved in the vapor phase of liquid nitrogen. Purity and quantity of every magnetically sorted T cell population were checked by analytical flow cytometry. Genomic DNA was isolated from every sorted fraction and measured by UV absorbance on a Nanodrop 2000c. Using the deep immunoSEQ assay, multiplex PCR amplified TCR CDR3 regions from genomic DNA. Genomic DNA extracted from each cell subset was distributed evenly over all wells of several immunoSEQ 96-well plates, and each plate served as one replicate. For sorted subsets, each replicate PCR was loaded with roughly 200 ng genomic DNA, equivalent to some 27,000 T cell genomes. Purified libraries were quantified with a Qubit 3.0 fluorometer, sized on a Bioanalyzer 2100, and re-quantified with the KAPA Library Quantification kit. Every immunoSEQ 96-well plate was sequenced on a dedicated single-read 150-cycle Illumina NextSeq 550 flow cell. In the paper's pipeline: Because the immunoSEQ output included only junctional sequences and no quality scores, the filtering could not be the same as the filtering used for full-length reads. Sequences were annotated with PyIR, a Python wrapper for IgBLAST v1.9, and V/J genes and CDR3 were assigned using IMGT germline references. Reads were removed for weak V/J assignments (E-value above 1e-6), missing CDR3, stop codons, out-of-frame junctions, or ambiguous translated residues. V3J clonotypes were defined as sequences sharing an identical inferred V gene, J gene, and CDR3 amino acid sequence. To compute the percentage overlap between repertoires, the number of shared unique clonotypes was divided by the size of the smaller repertoire. Three approaches were used to assess repertoire richness: RTK rarefaction, the Chao1 estimator, and Recon v2.1 estimates of unobserved clonotypes. Generation probabilities were computed with OLGA for all TCRbeta clonotypes obtained by the gDNA method from a handful of donors. The table comes from immuneACCESS by way of TCRdb, which keeps in-frame sequences with V and J called. Part of the clones is missing from these tables; in studies checked, under half for an unresolved V gene and the rest for unknown reasons. V, J and clone size are taken as reported in that table, and D and trimming were inferred from the DNA itself. The sample profile shows hundreds of thousands of clones; around 96% of them were found once. About 0.21% of the sample is taken by the ten largest.

The sample originates from a study of shared clonotypes between healthy human individuals (dated by TCRdb to 2018 to 2021). At the level of the whole study: A couple of women and a few men aged 18 to 49 years were included in the cohort. To increase sequencing depth and limit assay-specific biases, TCR repertoire library preparation and sequencing were carried out by different laboratories using diverse techniques. Per donor, three plates each were used for CD4 naive and CD4 memory, two for CD8 naive, and one for CD8 memory. Between about 0.94 and 8.9 billion PBMCs per donor were obtained by leukapheresis. To estimate repertoire size and how much clonotype sharing occurs between individuals, the study deeply sequenced the blood TCR repertoires of several healthy adults. Broader findings and caveats from the paper: Because the study included a small number of donors, the genetic and exposure-history diversity represented was limited. Around 5% of naive CD4, around 3.5% of naive CD8, around 2.3% of memory CD4, and 0.4% of memory CD8 clonotypes were shared across several donors. Even with the large sequencing depth, rarefaction of the sorted-subset datasets indicated that sequencing was incomplete. Pairwise subsampling led to the expectation that sequencing depth would affect the degree of clonotype sharing among donors. Sampling was restricted to blood, and TCR repertoires in tissues likely differ from the TCR repertoires found in blood. Estimated clonotype richness was generally larger for naive than for memory subsets. Higher generation probabilities were observed for clonotypes shared by all four sorted-subset donors than for non-shared clonotypes.

V and J are truncated by 6 bases and 2 bases respectively, leaving an intervening sequence of 14 bases. The CDR3 covers 14 residues, taking in both the cysteine and the phenylalanine. This entry keeps only the CDR3 DNA: 42 bases, framed from base 1. The germline V gene specifies MNHEY as CDR1 and SVGAGI as CDR2. This sequence originates from a man aged 25-45 years in good health. The sample consisted of naive CD8+ T cells sorted from blood. The sample's cell subset or site label, in plain terms: CD45RA+CCR7+. The chain links TRBV6-5 with TRBJ2-7, with an unclear D gene assignment. The DNA sequence is as follows: TGTGCCAGCAGCCCAGACCCGAACACCTACGAGCAGTACTTC. This gives the protein CASSPDPNTYEQYF.